The T cell receptor beta chain under discussion was sequenced for a study of early T cells in non-severe SARS-CoV-2 infection (dated by TCRdb to the early 2020s). A note on the overall study: TCR sequencing used bulk RNA from unsorted whole blood, so alpha and beta chains could not be paired. Broad study findings and their caveats: VDJdb matching was skewed toward anti-spike CD8 responses and likely underestimated virus-specific expansions by missing private and CD4 specificities.

This was a case-control study nested in a cohort of healthcare workers in London, UK, who had nasopharyngeal swab PCR tests and blood samples taken every week. Healthcare workers were enrolled in the week of the UK lockdown, from 23 to 31 March 2020, and were followed every week for up to roughly 15 weeks. The CDR3 contains 16 residues, cysteine and phenylalanine counted. Only the CDR3 region is kept as DNA, spanning 48 bases read in frame from base 1. The CDR1 and CDR2 encoded by the germline V gene are SGHVS and FQNEAQ. V is cut by 1 base and J by 7 bases, and the space between the germline ends is 14 bases. The library relied on 5' RACE. TCRdb names NextSeq 500 as the instrument used. In the TCR library protocol, unique molecular identifiers were attached to individual cDNA molecules to correct for PCR bias and sequencing error. TCR alpha and beta chains were both sequenced, and the abundances of alpha and beta sequences in each sample were closely correlated with each other. Per the original workflow: V gene, J gene and CDR3 annotation of TCR sequences was performed with Decombinator V4. TCRs were defined as expanded if a significant change between any two time points was detected under a Poisson model with p below 0.0001. TCR abundances were normalised to the total number of TCRs sequenced per sample and expressed as counts per million. TRAV1-2 paired with TRAJ12, TRAJ20 or TRAJ33 defined MAIT TCRs, while TRAV10 paired with TRAJ18 defined iNKT TCRs. VDJdb, accessed on 1 November 2021, was searched for TCRs annotated for CMV, EBV and SARS-CoV-2, and TCRs annotated for more than one antigen were excluded. The public reads were run again by TCRdb, first through fastp at Q25 and then through MiXCR, and only productive beta chains were kept. Every distinct CDR3 protein forms one entry, paired with its most common genes and DNA. The V and J calls were not made by the authors but by TCRdb's processing. Here the sample has about 90,000 distinct CDR3 sequences; roughly 14% occur a single time. The ten largest clones represent roughly 7% of the sample.

This clonotype was seen repeatedly, ten times or more. This clone's antigen is unknown. Base qualities are missing; no much larger clone stands one base away. The origin of this receptor is an adult who was a healthcare worker with PCR-confirmed SARS-CoV-2 infection or an uninfected control (not recorded which). The chain is encoded by TRBV7-8 joined to TRBJ1-6; the D segment cannot be called with confidence. Sequenced input: whole blood. For the CDR3, the sequence is CASSLEGGQWNSPLHF. The DNA sequence is given as TGTGCCAGCAGCTTAGAGGGTGGGCAGTGGAATTCACCCCTCCACTTT.